These 13 T cell receptor beta chains were all obtained from the same sample, sequenced in a study of regulatory T cells in long-lasting Graves disease. Investigators prepared the TCR beta libraries by applying iRepertoire HTBI primers and Arm-PCR of CDR3 regions. A single record per CDR3 protein comes from TCRdb applying MiXCR to the multiplex PCR reads. The data hold 200,000 to 300,000 distinct CDR3 sequences, with roughly 21% observed a single time. Regarding time point: newly diagnosed GD, antithyroid drugs for less than 3 months. The authors made the TCR library using RNA they extracted from PBMCs. This material consisted of peripheral blood mononuclear cells (PBMCs), taken at new diagnosis, from a patient treated with antithyroid drugs. These receptors originate from a female donor with Graves disease.

V and J are TRBV4-1 and TRBJ1-1; 9 bases fit TRBD1. Germline values: CDR1 MGHRA, CDR2 YSYEKL. V gave up 4 bases and J gave up 1 base; unmatched junction bases: 4. CDR3 length: 15 amino acids. The CDR3 sequence: CASSPGQGPNTEAFF. Written as DNA, the CDR3 is TGCGCCAGCAGCCCGGGACAGGGACCGAACACTGAAGCTTTCTTT.

This clonotype has ten or more counts. The gene calls are TRBV6-2 or TRBV6-3 and TRBJ1-5; D gene uncertain. CDR1 is MNHEY, CDR2 SVGEGT, per germline. V gave up 6 bases and J gave up 3 bases, with 9 bases separating them. The CDR3 runs to 13 residues. The CDR3 protein is CASSPYNNQPQHF. In nucleotides, the CDR3 is TGTGCCAGCAGCCCCTACAACAATCAGCCCCAGCATTTT.

This clonotype appeared many times. This chain uses TRBV20-1 with TRBJ1-5; D possibly corresponds to TRBD1 (6 bases). CDR3 length: 15 amino acids. V lost 3 bases and J lost 2, with 14 bases in between. Germline assignment: CDR1 DFQATT and CDR2 SNEGSKA (reference sequence). CDR3 DNA sequence: TGCAGTGCTAGGCCCCGCAGGGGTCGCAATCAGCCCCAGCATTTT. It is translated as CSARPRRGRNQPQHF.

This clonotype occurred many times. The V gene is TRBV11-1, the J gene TRBJ2-7, with 12 bases lining up with TRBD1. The CDR3 is made up of 14 amino acids. From germline, CDR1 is SGHAT and CDR2 FQDESV (reference sequence). Losses at the gene ends were 3 bases for V and 6 bases for J; bases not matched to a gene: 3. The CDR3 region has the DNA TGTGCCAGCAGCTTGGGGACAGGGGGCCTCGAGCAGTACTTC. Translating it yields CASSLGTGGLEQYF.

This chain joins TRBV13 and TRBJ1-1, with D unresolved. Germline-derived CDR1 and CDR2 are PRHDT and FYEKMQ (reference sequence). This CDR3 comprises 15 residues. The V end was cut by 3 bases, the J end by 0 bases, with 11 bases between. CDR3 protein: CASSLLSGMNTEAFF. CDR3 sequence (DNA): TGTGCCAGCAGCTTGTTATCAGGAATGAACACTGAAGCTTTCTTT.

This clonotype occurred many times. DNA for the CDR3: TGTGCCAGCAGCGGGGACTACACCGGGGAGCTGTTTTTT. It yields the protein CASSGDYTGELFF. V gene TRBV11-2 combines with J gene TRBJ2-2, with D possibly matching TRBD2 (6 bases). CDR1 is SGHAT and CDR2 is FQNNGV in the germline V gene. V lost 5 bases to trimming and J lost 3 bases, with 7 bases between them. The CDR3 covers 13 residues. The whole variable domain, remainder taken from reference TRBV11-2 and TRBJ2-2, is EAGVAQSPRYKIIEKRQSVAFWCNPISGHATLYWYQQILGQGPKLLIQFQNNGVVDDSQLPKDRFSAERLKGVDSTLKIQPAKLEDSAVYLCASSGDYTGELFFGEGSRLTVL.

This clonotype was seen a few times. V usage is TRBV20-1 and J usage is TRBJ2-1; no clear D gene. Trimming left V 5 bases short and J 4 bases short, with 15 bases between. The V gene's germline CDR1 is DFQATT and CDR2 SNEGSKA (reference sequence). The length of the CDR3 is 14 residues. CDR3 loop: CSAYGSESYNEQFF. Written as DNA, the CDR3 is TGCAGTGCTTATGGGTCGGAGAGTTACAATGAGCAGTTCTTC.

In its sample, this clonotype was seen many times. The DNA of the CDR3 is TGTGCCAGCAGCTTCCAGAACGCCCTATACGAGCAGTACTTC. Residues: CASSFQNALYEQYF. V is TRBV7-2 and J is TRBJ2-7, with D unresolved. Trimming left V 3 bases short and J 4 bases short, with 13 bases between. The CDR3 length is 14 residues. CDR1 is SGHTA, CDR2 FQGNSA, per germline.

Many counts were recorded for this clonotype. The chain employs TRBV6-1 and TRBJ2-7; 11 nucleotides match TRBD2. J was trimmed by 3 bases and V by 5 bases; bases with no gene match: 3. Germline loops: CDR1 MNHNS, CDR2 SASEGT. The CDR3 spans 14 residues. The CDR3 DNA sequence: TGTGCCAGCAGTACCACTAGCGGGAGCTACGAGCAGTACTTC. It codes for CASSTTSGSYEQYF.

This clonotype was picked up many times. V and J are TRBV7-2 and TRBJ2-7, with 10 bases lining up with TRBD2. The CDR3 consists of 15 residues. Germline CDR1 is SGHTA and CDR2 is FQGNSA. The J segment lost 6 bases and the V segment lost 4 bases, leaving 9 bases of the junction unmatched. The CDR3 loop reads CASSSFSGGSLEQYF. The DNA of the CDR3 is TGTGCCAGCAGCTCGTTTAGCGGGGGGAGCCTCGAGCAGTACTTC.

In this sample, this clonotype turned up many times. The chain recombines TRBV2 with TRBJ2-1, with a possible D match to TRBD1 (5 bases). The ends were cut back, 4 bases at V and 5 bases at J, with 12 bases in the middle. The CDR3 has 14 residues. Germline values: CDR1 SNHLY, CDR2 FYNNEI. CDR3 loop: CASSGGQVDNEQFF. The DNA of the CDR3 is TGTGCCAGCAGTGGCGGACAAGTTGACAATGAGCAGTTCTTC.

The chain is built from TRBV30 and TRBJ2-7; D gene unclear. Germline assignment: CDR1 GTSNPN and CDR2 SVGIG (reference sequence). This CDR3 is 11 amino acids long. Trimming shortened V by 2 bases and J by 6 bases, and 8 bases separated the two germline ends. The chain's CDR3 is CAWSIGFEQYF. The CDR3 coding sequence is TGTGCCTGGAGTATCGGATTCGAGCAGTACTTC.

This clonotype was observed many times. This rearrangement joins TRBV7-9 to TRBJ2-5, with 8 bases matching TRBD2. Looked up from germline, CDR1 is SEHNR and CDR2 is FQNEAQ (reference sequence). With 5 bases clipped from V and 0 bases from J, the junction kept 11 bases outside the gene matches. The CDR3 is 17 amino acids. This chain's CDR3 is CASSKKWSGGNQETQYF. CDR3 sequence (DNA): TGTGCCAGCAGCAAAAAGTGGAGCGGGGGTAACCAAGAGACCCAGTACTTC.